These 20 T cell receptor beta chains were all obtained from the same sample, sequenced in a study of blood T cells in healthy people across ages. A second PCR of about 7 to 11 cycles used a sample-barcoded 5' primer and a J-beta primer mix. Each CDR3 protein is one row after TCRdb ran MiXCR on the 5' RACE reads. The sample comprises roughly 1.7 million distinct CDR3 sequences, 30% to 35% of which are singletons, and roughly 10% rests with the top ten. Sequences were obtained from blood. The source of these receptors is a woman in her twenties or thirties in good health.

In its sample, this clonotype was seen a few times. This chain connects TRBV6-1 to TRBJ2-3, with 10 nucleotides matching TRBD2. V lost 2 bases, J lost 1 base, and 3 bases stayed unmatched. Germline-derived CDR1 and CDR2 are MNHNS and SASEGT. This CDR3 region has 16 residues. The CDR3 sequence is CASSEPAGGRTDTQYF. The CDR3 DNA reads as TGTGCCAGCAGTGAACCAGCGGGGGGGCGCACAGATACGCAGTATTTT.

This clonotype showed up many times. The CDR3 DNA reads as TGCAGTGCTAGCGATGGGGACGGTTCCTACGAGCAGTACTTC. Translating gives CSASDGDGSYEQYF. The chain employs TRBV20-1 and TRBJ2-7, with D possibly being TRBD1 or TRBD2 (5 bases each). Germline V gene lookup returns CDR1 DFQATT and CDR2 SNEGSKA (reference sequence). The CDR3 covers 14 residues. V was cut by 3 bases and J by 1 base, with 13 bases left in between.

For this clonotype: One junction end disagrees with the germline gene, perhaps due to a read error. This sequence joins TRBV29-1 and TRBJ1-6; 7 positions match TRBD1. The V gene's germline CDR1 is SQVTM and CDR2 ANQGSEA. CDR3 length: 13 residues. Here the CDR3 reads CSAATGENSPFHF. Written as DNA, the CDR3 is TGCAGCGCCGCTACAGGGGAAAATTCACCCTTCCACTTT.

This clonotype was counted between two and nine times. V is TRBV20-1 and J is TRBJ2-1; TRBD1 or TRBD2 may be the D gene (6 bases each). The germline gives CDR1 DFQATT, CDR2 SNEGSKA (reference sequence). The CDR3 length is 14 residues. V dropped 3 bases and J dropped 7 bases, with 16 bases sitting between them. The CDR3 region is CSARVSGALNEQFF. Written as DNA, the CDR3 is TGCAGTGCTAGGGTGTCGGGGGCCTTGAATGAGCAGTTCTTC.

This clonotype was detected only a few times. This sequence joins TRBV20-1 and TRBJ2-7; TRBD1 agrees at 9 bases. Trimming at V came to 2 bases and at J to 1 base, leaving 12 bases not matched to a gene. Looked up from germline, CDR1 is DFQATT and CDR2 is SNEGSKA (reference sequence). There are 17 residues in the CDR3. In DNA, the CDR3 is TGCAGTGCTAGACCTTCAAGGGGACAGGGTCATTCCTACGAGCAGTACTTC. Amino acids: CSARPSRGQGHSYEQYF.

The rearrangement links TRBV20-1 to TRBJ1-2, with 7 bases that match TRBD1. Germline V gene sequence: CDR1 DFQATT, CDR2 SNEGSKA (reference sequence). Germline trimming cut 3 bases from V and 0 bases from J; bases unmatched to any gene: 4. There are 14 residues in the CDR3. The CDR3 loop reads CSASAGTANYGYTF. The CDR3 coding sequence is TGCAGTGCTAGCGCGGGGACAGCTAACTATGGCTACACCTTC.

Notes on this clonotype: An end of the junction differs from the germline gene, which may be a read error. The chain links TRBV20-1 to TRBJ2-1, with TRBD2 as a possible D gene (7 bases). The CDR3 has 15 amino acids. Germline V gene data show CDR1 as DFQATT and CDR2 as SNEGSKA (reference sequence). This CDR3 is CRARGGGSWDNEQFF. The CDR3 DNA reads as TGCAGGGCTAGGGGGGGGGGTAGCTGGGACAATGAGCAGTTCTTC.

The CDR3, as DNA: TGCAGTGCGCCCGGGACAGGCTTCGGGGGCTACACCTTC. Encoded protein: CSAPGTGFGGYTF. This chain connects TRBV20-1 to TRBJ1-2; 8 positions agree with TRBD1. V shed 6 bases, J shed 8 bases, and the junction held 11 bases outside the gene matches. This CDR3 has 13 amino acids. Germline CDR1 reads DFQATT; CDR2 reads SNEGSKA (reference sequence).

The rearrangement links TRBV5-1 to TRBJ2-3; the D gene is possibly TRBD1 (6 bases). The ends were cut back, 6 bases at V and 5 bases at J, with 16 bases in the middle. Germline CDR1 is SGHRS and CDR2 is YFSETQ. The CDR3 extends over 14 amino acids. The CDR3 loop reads CASNLQGEEDTQYF. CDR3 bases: TGCGCCAGCAACTTACAGGGCGAAGAAGATACGCAGTATTTT.

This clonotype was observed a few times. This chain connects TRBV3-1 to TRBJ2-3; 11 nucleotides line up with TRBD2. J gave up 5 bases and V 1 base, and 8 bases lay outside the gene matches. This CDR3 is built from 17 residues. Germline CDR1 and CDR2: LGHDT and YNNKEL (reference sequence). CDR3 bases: TGTGCCAGCAGCCAAGTCGGATTAGCGGGAGGGGGAGATACGCAGTATTTT. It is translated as CASSQVGLAGGGDTQYF.

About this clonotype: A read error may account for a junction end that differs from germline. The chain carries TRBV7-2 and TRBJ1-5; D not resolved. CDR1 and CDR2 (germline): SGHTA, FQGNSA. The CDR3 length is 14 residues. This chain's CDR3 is CASSPGGSNRPQHF. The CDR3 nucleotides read TGTGCCAGCAGCCCGGGAGGTAGCAATCGGCCCCAGCATTTT.

DNA for the CDR3: TGTGCCACGGCCGGGACAGCCGCCCGAGAGCAGTACTTC. Amino acid sequence: CATAGTAAREQYF. The V call is TRBV10-3, the J call TRBJ2-7; 7 positions match TRBD1. The CDR3 loop spans 13 amino acids. V lost 10 bases, J lost 7 bases, and 13 bases stayed unmatched. Germline V CDR1 and CDR2: ENHRY, SYGVKD.

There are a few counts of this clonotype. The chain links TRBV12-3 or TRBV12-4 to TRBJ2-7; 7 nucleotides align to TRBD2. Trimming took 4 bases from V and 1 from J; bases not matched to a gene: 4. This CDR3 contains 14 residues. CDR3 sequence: CASSWRGLSYEQYF. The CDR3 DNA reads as TGTGCCAGCAGTTGGCGGGGGTTATCCTACGAGCAGTACTTC.

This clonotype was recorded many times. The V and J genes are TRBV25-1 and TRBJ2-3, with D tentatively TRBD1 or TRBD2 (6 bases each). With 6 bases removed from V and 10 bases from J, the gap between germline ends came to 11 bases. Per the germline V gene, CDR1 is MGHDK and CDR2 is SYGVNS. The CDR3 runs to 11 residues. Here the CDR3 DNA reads TGTGCCAGCAGGCGGGACACCTCGCAGTATTTT. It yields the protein CASRRDTSQYF. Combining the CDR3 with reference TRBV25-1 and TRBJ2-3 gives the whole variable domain EADIYQTPRYLVIGTGKKITLECSQTMGHDKMYWYQQDPGMELHLIHYSYGVNSTEKGDLSSESTVSRIRTEHFPLTLESARPSHTSQYLCASRRDTSQYFGPGTRLTVL.

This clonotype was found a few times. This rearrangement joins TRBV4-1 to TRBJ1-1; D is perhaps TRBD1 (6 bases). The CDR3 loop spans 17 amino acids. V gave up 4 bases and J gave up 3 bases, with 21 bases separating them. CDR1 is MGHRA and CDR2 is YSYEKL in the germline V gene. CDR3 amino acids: CASSPTITGYGDTEAFF. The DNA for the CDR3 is TGCGCCAGCAGCCCGACGATTACAGGGTACGGAGACACTGAAGCTTTCTTT.

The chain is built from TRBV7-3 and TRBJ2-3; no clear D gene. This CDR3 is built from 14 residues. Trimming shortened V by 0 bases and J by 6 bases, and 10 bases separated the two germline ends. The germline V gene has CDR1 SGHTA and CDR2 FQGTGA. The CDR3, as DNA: TGTGCCAGCAGCTTAACGTACCACTGGGATACGCAGTATTTT. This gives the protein CASSLTYHWDTQYF. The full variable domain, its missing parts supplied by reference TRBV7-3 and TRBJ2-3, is GAGVSQTPSNKVTEKGKYVELRCDPISGHTALYWYRQSLGQGPEFLIYFQGTGAADDSGLPNDRFFAVRPEGSVSTLKIQRTERGDSAVYLCASSLTYHWDTQYFGPGTRLTVL.

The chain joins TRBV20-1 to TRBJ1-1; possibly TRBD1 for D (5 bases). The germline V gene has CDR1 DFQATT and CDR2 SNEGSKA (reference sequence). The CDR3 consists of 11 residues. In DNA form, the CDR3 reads TGCAGGCTTGGGGGGGAAACTGAAGCTTTCTTT. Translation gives CRLGGETEAFF.

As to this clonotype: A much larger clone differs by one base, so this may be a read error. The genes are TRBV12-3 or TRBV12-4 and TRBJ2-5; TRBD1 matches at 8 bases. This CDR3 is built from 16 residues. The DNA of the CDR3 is TGTGCCAGCAGCTACCACTCAGGACAGGGAGAGGAGACCCATTACTTC. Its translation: CASSYHSGQGEETHYF.

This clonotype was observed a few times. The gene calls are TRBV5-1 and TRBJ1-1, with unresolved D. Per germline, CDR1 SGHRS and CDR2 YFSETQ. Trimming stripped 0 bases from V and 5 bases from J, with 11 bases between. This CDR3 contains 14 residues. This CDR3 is CASSLELGNTEAFF. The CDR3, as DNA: TGCGCCAGCAGCTTGGAACTGGGGAATACTGAAGCTTTCTTT.

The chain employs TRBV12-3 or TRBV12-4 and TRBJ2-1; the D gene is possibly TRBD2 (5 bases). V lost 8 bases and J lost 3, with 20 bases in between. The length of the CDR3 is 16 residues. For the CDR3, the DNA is TGTGCCAGCTGGGGTTCCTGGGCTAGCAACTACAATGAGCAGTTCTTC. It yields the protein CASWGSWASNYNEQFF.